The 21 T cell receptor beta chains presented below share a single source sample, sequenced in a study of cytomegalovirus exposure and HLA in healthy donors (dated by TCRdb to about 2017). The library was prepared using the immunoSEQ multiplex PCR assay. For the multiplex PCR, a mixture combining 60 forward primers for TCR Vbeta segments and 13 reverse primers for TCR Jbeta segments was used. TCRdb provides this immuneACCESS table in a form limited to in-frame rearrangements. Some clones are lacking; in checked studies, under half of them reflect an unresolved V gene, and why the rest are absent is not known. Across this sample there are roughly 150,000 clones, with over 80% seen only once. 3% to 4% of the sample rests with the top ten. The sequenced sample was PBMCs. The receptors stem from a male donor in good health and CMV-seronegative.

V is TRBV5-4 and J is TRBJ1-6; 9 bases line up with TRBD1. The V gene's germline CDR1 is SGHNT and CDR2 YYREEE (reference sequence). This CDR3 spans 16 amino acids. J gave up 7 bases and V 4 bases, and 9 bases lay outside the gene matches. The CDR3 DNA is TGTGCCAGCAGCCCCATGGGACAGGGTCGAAATTCACCCCTCCACTTT. Translating gives CASSPMGQGRNSPLHF.

This clone was detected only a few times. The chain joins TRBV5-6 to TRBJ2-7, with D possibly TRBD2 on 6 matching bases. The CDR3 has 14 residues. Germline CDR1 reads SGHDT; CDR2 reads YYEEEE. The V end lost 4 bases, the J end lost 0 bases, and 11 bases lay between the germline ends. DNA for the CDR3: TGTGCCAGCAGCGCGGGGACTTTCTCCTACGAGCAGTACTTC. Encoded protein: CASSAGTFSYEQYF.

V and J are TRBV7-2 and TRBJ2-3, with 10 positions matching TRBD1. Trimming removed 8 bases from V and 10 bases from J; junction bases left unmatched: 6. CDR1 is SGHTA and CDR2 is FQGNSA in the germline V gene. The CDR3 covers 12 residues. In nucleotides, the CDR3 is TGTGCCAGCGGGGACAGGGGCGGGTCGCAGTATTTT. Translating it yields CASGDRGGSQYF.

The V and J genes are TRBV19 and TRBJ1-1; D is undetermined. The V end was cut by 7 bases, the J end by 1 base, with 10 bases between. The length of the CDR3 is 13 residues. Germline V CDR1 and CDR2: LNHDA, SQIVND (reference sequence). The CDR3 sequence is CASMWAQNTEAFF. The CDR3 DNA reads as TGTGCCAGTATGTGGGCTCAGAACACTGAAGCTTTCTTT.

The V call is TRBV6-5, the J call TRBJ1-2; D uncertain. This CDR3 spans 13 amino acids. Germline V gene data show CDR1 as MNHEY and CDR2 as SVGAGI. V was clipped by 5 bases and J by 2 bases, with 9 bases between them. The DNA of the CDR3 is TGTGCCAGCAGTCACACAGAGAACTATGGCTACACCTTC. Translation gives CASSHTENYGYTF.

The chain employs TRBV21-1 and TRBJ2-7; no check of the table's D call, TRBD1, against the DNA was made. TRBV21-1 is a recognized pseudogene. The CDR3 has 15 amino acids. This chain's CDR3 is CASSEPQGAVSEQYF. CDR3 in DNA: TGTGCCAGCAGCGAACCCCAGGGGGCGGTCTCCGAGCAGTACTTC.

The genes are TRBV25-1 and TRBJ2-7, with TRBD2 matching 8 bases. There are 15 residues in the CDR3. Trimming at V came to 1 base and at J to 4 bases, leaving 6 bases not matched to a gene. Germline V gene data show CDR1 as MGHDK and CDR2 as SYGVNS. The CDR3 loop is CASSEWGLGPYEQYF. CDR3 sequence (DNA): TGTGCCAGCAGTGAATGGGGACTAGGGCCGTACGAGCAGTACTTC.

V usage is TRBV7-9 and J usage is TRBJ2-2; 10 nucleotides agree with TRBD2. CDR1 and CDR2 from the germline V gene are SEHNR and FQNEAQ (reference sequence). With 10 bases clipped from V and 7 bases from J, the junction kept 9 bases outside the gene matches. The CDR3 spans 14 residues. The CDR3 here is CATRLAGGNGELFF. The CDR3 nucleotides read TGTGCCACCAGATTAGCGGGAGGAAACGGGGAGCTGTTTTTT.

The V gene is TRBV6-1, the J gene TRBJ1-5; 8 positions match TRBD1. Per germline, CDR1 MNHNS and CDR2 SASEGT. The CDR3 contains 13 residues. V lost 7 bases, J lost 2 bases, and 1 base stayed unmatched. The CDR3 sequence: CASTGQGNQPQHF. The CDR3 nucleotides read TGTGCCAGCACGGGACAGGGCAATCAGCCCCAGCATTTT.

This chain links TRBV7-2 with TRBJ2-3, with 11 positions matching TRBD2. Germline values: CDR1 SGHTA, CDR2 FQGNSA. V was pared by 5 bases and J by 2 bases, with 9 bases of the junction left unmatched. The CDR3 has 17 amino acids. The CDR3 region is CASSPLAGGYYTDTQYF. The CDR3 DNA reads TGTGCCAGCAGCCCCCTAGCGGGGGGATACTACACAGATACGCAGTATTTT.

The V and J genes are TRBV5-1 and TRBJ1-3, with 7 bases aligning to TRBD1. CDR3 length: 16 amino acids. In germline, CDR1 is SGHRS, CDR2 YFSETQ. V gave up 3 bases and J gave up 0 bases; unmatched junction bases: 6. CDR3 sequence (DNA): TGCGCCAGCAGCTCGGGACAGACTAGCTCTGGAAACACCATATATTTT. This codes for CASSSGQTSSGNTIYF.

The DNA of the CDR3 is TGCGCCAGCAGCCAAGGGGCAGGGGGGAACACTGAAGCTTTCTTT. It is translated as CASSQGAGGNTEAFF. J is TRBJ1-1 and V is TRBV4-1; 7 bases fit TRBD1. CDR1 MGHRA and CDR2 YSYEKL come from the germline V gene. With 1 base clipped from V and 1 base from J, the junction kept 3 bases outside the gene matches. The CDR3 contains 15 residues.

This clone was detected once. The V call is TRBV29-1, the J call TRBJ2-7; the match to TRBD1 covers 7 bases. V was pared by 7 bases and J by 2 bases, with 5 bases of the junction left unmatched. Germline values: CDR1 SQVTM, CDR2 ANQGSEA. The CDR3 loop spans 12 amino acids. The CDR3 DNA follows: TGCAGCGGTGGACAGGATACCTACGAGCAGTACTTC. Translation gives CSGGQDTYEQYF.

About this clone: The junction shows a germline mismatch at one end, possibly a read error. The chain uses TRBV6-5 and TRBJ1-2, with D maybe TRBD1 (5 bases). The CDR3 sequence is 15 residues long. Germline V gene sequence: CDR1 MNHEY, CDR2 SVGAGI. CDR3 nucleotide sequence: TGTGCCAGCAGTGCGCCCCTGCAGGGTAACTATGGCTACATCTTC. Amino acids: CASSAPLQGNYGYIF.

The count of this clone is one. This chain links TRBV30 with TRBJ2-1, with 7 bases that match TRBD2. The CDR3 is 17 amino acids. CDR1 is GTSNPN, CDR2 SVGIG, per germline (reference sequence). Trimming took 0 bases from V and 6 from J; bases not matched to a gene: 14. CDR3 protein: CAWSVSDVGTIPNEQFF. In DNA form, the CDR3 reads TGTGCCTGGAGTGTAAGCGACGTCGGGACTATCCCCAATGAGCAGTTCTTC.

The chain links TRBV5-1 to TRBJ2-1, with TRBD1 identical over 7 bases. Germline CDR1 reads SGHRS; CDR2 reads YFSETQ. The CDR3 is made up of 23 amino acids. The V gene end was trimmed by 4 bases and the J gene end by 8 bases; junction bases not matched to a gene: 36. The CDR3: CASSLPSGPKGANPHAGRYEQFF. CDR3 in DNA: TGCGCCAGCAGCCTACCTTCCGGTCCAAAGGGGGCAAACCCCCACGCTGGCCGCTATGAGCAGTTCTTC.

This clone has a handful of counts. The rearrangement joins TRBV6-6 to TRBJ1-2; a possible D gene is TRBD1 (6 bases). Germline values: CDR1 MNHNY, CDR2 SVGAGI (reference sequence). CDR3 length: 13 residues. Trimming pared 2 bases from V and 5 bases from J, leaving 9 bases between. CDR3 DNA sequence: TGTGCCAGCAGTTACGACAGGATTTATGGCTACACCTTC. Translation gives CASSYDRIYGYTF.

This chain uses TRBV27 with TRBJ2-7; the D gene is possibly TRBD2 (5 bases). The V end was cut by 5 bases, the J end by 2 bases, with 16 bases between. Germline loops: CDR1 MNHEY, CDR2 SMNVEV (reference sequence). This CDR3 has 15 residues. The CDR3 loop reads CASSPLRPGTYEQYF. Here the CDR3 DNA reads TGTGCCAGCAGTCCCCTACGCCCGGGAACCTACGAGCAGTACTTC.

Here the CDR3 DNA reads TGTGCCAGTAGTCGAATAGCACCCAGCACAGATACGCAGTATTTT. This translates into CASSRIAPSTDTQYF. J is TRBJ2-3 and V is TRBV19; D unclear. The CDR3 is made up of 15 amino acids. The V end lost 5 bases, the J end lost 0 bases, and 12 bases lay between the germline ends. CDR1 and CDR2 (germline): LNHDA, SQIVND (reference sequence).

About this clone itself: The junction shows a germline mismatch at one end, possibly a read error. The genes are TRBV13 and TRBJ1-2, with D maybe TRBD1 (6 bases). The V gene's germline CDR1 is PRHDT and CDR2 FYEKMQ (reference sequence). The CDR3 is 14 residues long. The chain's CDR3 is CASSLRQARDLFSF. CDR3 coding DNA: TGTGCCAGCAGCCTGAGACAGGCACGCGACCTATTCTCCTTC.

This clone occurred once. V and J are TRBV7-2 and TRBJ2-3, with 9 nucleotides matching TRBD2. The CDR3 is 16 residues long. CDR1 SGHTA and CDR2 FQGNSA come from the germline V gene. V dropped 1 base and J dropped 5; count of bases not matched to a gene: 7. DNA for the CDR3: TGTGCCAGCAGCTTAGGGGCTAGCGGGATTGGAGATACGCAGTATTTT. Residues: CASSLGASGIGDTQYF.